This TCR beta chain was sequenced in a study of blood T cell repertoires in COVID-19. The wider study: Donors in the United States, Italy and Spain gave samples during acute or convalescent COVID-19. Sources were T cells, B-cell-depleted T cells, or PBMCs; the material itself was cDNA or gDNA.

In the source study's methods: The assay estimated nucleated cells by amplifying reference gene primers. Produced via immunoSEQ multiplex PCR; TCRdb's table is partial and in-frame only. The V and J calls and clone size come from that table; D and trimming were worked out from the DNA. The sample records about 140,000 clones, around 86% being singletons. Per germline, CDR1 LNHDA and CDR2 SQIVND (reference sequence). V was trimmed by 5 bases and J by 5 bases, leaving 14 bases between them. The CDR3 loop spans 14 amino acids. This receptor was taken from a human donor in a cohort sampled during active COVID-19. This rearrangement joins TRBV19 to TRBJ2-3; D might be TRBD1 (6 bases). Sequencing used peripheral blood. The CDR3 sequence is CASSSRGGRDTQYF. In DNA, the CDR3 is TGTGCCAGTAGTTCCCGAGGGGGTAGAGATACGCAGTATTTT.